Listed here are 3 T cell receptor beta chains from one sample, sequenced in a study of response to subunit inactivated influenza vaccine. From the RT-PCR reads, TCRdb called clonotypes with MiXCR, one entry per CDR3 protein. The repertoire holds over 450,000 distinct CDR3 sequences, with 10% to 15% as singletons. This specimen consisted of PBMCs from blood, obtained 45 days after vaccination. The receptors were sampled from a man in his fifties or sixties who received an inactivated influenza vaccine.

The CDR3 bases are TGCGCCAGCAGCCAGTCTGAGCGGGGGGGCCCCGGGGAGCTGTTTTTT. It specifies CASSQSERGGPGELFF. The rearrangement links TRBV4-1 to TRBJ2-2, with 10 positions matching TRBD2. This CDR3 contains 16 residues. Germline-derived CDR1 and CDR2 are MGHRA and YSYEKL. V trimming: 3 bases; J trimming: 6 bases; junction bases outside the gene matches: 7.

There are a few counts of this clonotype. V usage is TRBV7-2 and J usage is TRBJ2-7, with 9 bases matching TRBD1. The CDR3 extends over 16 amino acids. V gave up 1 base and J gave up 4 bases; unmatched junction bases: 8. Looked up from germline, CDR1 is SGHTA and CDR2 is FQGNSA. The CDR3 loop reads CASSLGRRDRVYEQYF. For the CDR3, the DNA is TGTGCCAGCAGCTTAGGACGCCGGGACAGGGTATACGAGCAGTACTTC.

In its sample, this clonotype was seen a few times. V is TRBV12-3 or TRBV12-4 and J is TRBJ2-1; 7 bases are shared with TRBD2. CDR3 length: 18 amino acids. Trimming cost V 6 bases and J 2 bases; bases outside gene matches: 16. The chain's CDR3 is CASRGLLVAGETYNEQFF. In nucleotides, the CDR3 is TGTGCCAGCAGGGGCCTCTTGGTCGCGGGAGAGACCTACAATGAGCAGTTCTTC.